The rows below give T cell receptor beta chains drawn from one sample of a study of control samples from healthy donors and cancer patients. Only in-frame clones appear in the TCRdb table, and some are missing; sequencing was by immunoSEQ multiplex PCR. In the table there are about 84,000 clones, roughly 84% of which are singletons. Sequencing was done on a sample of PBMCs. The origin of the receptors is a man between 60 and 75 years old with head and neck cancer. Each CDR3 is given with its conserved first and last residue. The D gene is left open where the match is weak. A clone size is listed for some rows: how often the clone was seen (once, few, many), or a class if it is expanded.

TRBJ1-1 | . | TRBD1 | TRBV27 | CASSLLPGQGPEAFF | TGTGCCAGCAGTTTACTTCCGGGACAGGGCCCTGAAGCTTTCTTT
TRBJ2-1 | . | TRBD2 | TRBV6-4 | CASSAGTNNEQFF | TGTGCCAGCAGTGCCGGGACTAACAATGAGCAGTTCTTC
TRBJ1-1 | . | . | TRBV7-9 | CASSLEILNTEAFF | TGTGCCAGCAGCTTAGAGATCCTGAACACTGAAGCTTTCTTT
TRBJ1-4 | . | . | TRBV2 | CASRDSNRGEKLFF | TGTGCCAGCAGGGACAGTAACCGAGGGGAAAAACTGTTTTTT
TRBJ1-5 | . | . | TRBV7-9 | CASSLTGAGDQPQHF | TGTGCCAGCAGCTTAACGGGGGCAGGCGATCAGCCCCAGCATTTT
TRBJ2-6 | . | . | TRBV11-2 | CASSSFLAVSNVLTF | TGTGCCAGCAGCTCCTTTCTAGCCGTAAGCAACGTCCTGACTTTC
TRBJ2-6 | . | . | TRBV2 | CASRLNRDSGANVLTF | TGTGCCAGCAGGCTCAACAGGGACTCTGGGGCCAACGTCCTGACTTTC
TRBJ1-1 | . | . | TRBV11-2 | CASSLGGAGSNTEAFF | TGTGCCAGCAGCTTAGGAGGTGCGGGCAGCAACACTGAAGCTTTCTTT
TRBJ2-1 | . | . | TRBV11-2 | CASSSLEGAHNEQFF | TGTGCCAGCAGCTCCCTTGAGGGAGCACACAATGAGCAGTTCTTC
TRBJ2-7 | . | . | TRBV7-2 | CASSSIGGISYEQYF | TGTGCCAGCAGCTCTATTGGGGGGATCTCCTACGAGCAGTACTTC
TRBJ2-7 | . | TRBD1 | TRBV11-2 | CASSFRDSLAEQYF | TGTGCCAGCAGCTTCCGGGACAGTTTGGCCGAGCAGTACTTC
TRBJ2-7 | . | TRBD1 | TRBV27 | CASSGTGVGSYEQYF | TGTGCCAGCAGCGGTACAGGGGTCGGGTCCTACGAGCAGTACTTC
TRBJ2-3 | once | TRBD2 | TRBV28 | CASRLAGVPSTDTQYF | TGTGCCAGCAGACTAGCGGGGGTACCTAGCACAGATACGCAGTATTTT
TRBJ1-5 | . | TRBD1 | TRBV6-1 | CASSEAISWTGGGQPQHF | TGTGCCAGCAGTGAAGCCATCTCCTGGACAGGGGGTGGTCAGCCCCAGCATTTT
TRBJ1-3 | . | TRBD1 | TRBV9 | CASSVGHRGGNTIYF | TGTGCCAGCAGCGTAGGGCACAGGGGCGGAAACACCATATATTTT
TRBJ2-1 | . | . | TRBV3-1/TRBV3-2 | CASSPPGASPYNEQFF | TGTGCCAGCAGCCCGCCCGGTGCTAGTCCGTACAATGAGCAGTTCTTC
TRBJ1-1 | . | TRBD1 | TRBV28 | CASSTRPGQGKAFF | TGTGCCAGCAGTACTAGGCCGGGACAGGGGAAAGCTTTCTTT
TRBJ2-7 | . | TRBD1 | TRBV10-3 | CAISAGTGQPWYF | TGTGCCATCAGTGCCGGGACAGGCCAACCATGGTACTTC
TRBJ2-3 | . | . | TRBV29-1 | CSVLTRDSNTDTQYF | TGCAGCGTGCTGACCCGGGACTCGAACACAGATACGCAGTATTTT
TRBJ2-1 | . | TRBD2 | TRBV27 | CASRHKAGSSYNEQFF | TGTGCCAGCAGACATAAAGCGGGATCCTCCTACAATGAGCAGTTCTTC
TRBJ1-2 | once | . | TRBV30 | CAWRGRGDYGYTF | TGTGCCTGGAGGGGACGGGGGGACTATGGCTACACCTTC
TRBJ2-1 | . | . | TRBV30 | CAWTSGFNEQFF | TGTGCCTGGACCTCGGGGTTTAATGAGCAGTTCTTC
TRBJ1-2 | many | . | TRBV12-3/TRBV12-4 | CASRPGGAGYTF | TGTGCCAGCAGGCCTGGCGGGGCTGGCTACACCTTC
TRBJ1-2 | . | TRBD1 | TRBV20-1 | CSASTGDGYTF | TGCAGTGCATCGACAGGGGATGGCTACACCTTC
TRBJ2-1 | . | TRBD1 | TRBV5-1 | CASSFILGGGYNEQFF | TGCGCCAGCAGCTTCATTTTAGGGGGCGGCTACAATGAGCAGTTCTTC
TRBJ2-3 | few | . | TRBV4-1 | CASSLSGDTDTQYF | TGCGCCAGCAGCCTTAGCGGAGACACAGATACGCAGTATTTT
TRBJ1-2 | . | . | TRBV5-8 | CASSLGQGNYGYTF | TGTGCCAGCAGCTTGGGGCAGGGGAACTATGGCTACACCTTC
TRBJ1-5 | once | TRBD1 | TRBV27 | CASSPLGDRVQPQHF | TGTGCCAGCAGTCCATTGGGGGACAGGGTTCAGCCCCAGCATTTT
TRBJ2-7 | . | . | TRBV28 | CASSLREEAGVYEQYF | TGTGCCAGCAGTTTACGCGAAGAGGCAGGGGTCTACGAGCAGTACTTC
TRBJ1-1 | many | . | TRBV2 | CASSVINTEAFF | TGTGCCAGCAGTGTTATTAACACTGAAGCTTTCTTT
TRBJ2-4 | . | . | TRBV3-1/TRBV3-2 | CASSPEGRNIQYF | TGTGCCAGCAGTCCGGAGGGGCGGAACATTCAGTACTTC
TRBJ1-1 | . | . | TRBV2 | CASSERITNTEAFF | TGTGCCAGCAGTGAAAGGATTACGAACACTGAAGCTTTCTTT
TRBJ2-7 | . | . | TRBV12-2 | CASRLAWTGPGEQYF | TGTGCAAGTCGCTTAGCGTGGACAGGTCCCGGAGAGCAGTACTTC
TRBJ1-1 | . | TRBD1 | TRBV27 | CASSLYGTGTAPEAFF | TGTGCCAGCAGTTTATATGGGACCGGGACAGCCCCTGAAGCTTTCTTT
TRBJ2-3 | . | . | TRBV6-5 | CASSYWSLSGTDTQYF | TGTGCCAGCAGTTACTGGTCGCTGTCGGGCACAGATACGCAGTATTTT
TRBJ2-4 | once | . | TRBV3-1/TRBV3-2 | CASSSSSPRNIQYF | TGTGCCAGCAGCTCTTCATCACCCAGAAACATTCAGTACTTC
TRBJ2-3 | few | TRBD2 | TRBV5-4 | CASSLSGRDRDTQYF | TGTGCCAGCAGCTTGAGCGGGAGGGATCGAGATACGCAGTATTTT
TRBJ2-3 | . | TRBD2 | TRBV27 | CASSRRYGRTDTQYF | TGTGCCAGCAGTCGGCGGTACGGGAGGACAGATACGCAGTATTTT
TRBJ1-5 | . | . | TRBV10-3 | CAISSSGTGQPQHF | TGTGCCATCAGCTCTTCAGGGACTGGGCAGCCCCAGCATTTT
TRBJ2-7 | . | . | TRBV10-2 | CASSAIYEQYF | TGCGCCAGCAGTGCTATCTACGAGCAGTACTTC
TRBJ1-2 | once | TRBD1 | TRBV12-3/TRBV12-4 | CASSQYRGLGYTF | TGTGCCAGCAGTCAATACAGGGGGCTCGGCTACACCTTC
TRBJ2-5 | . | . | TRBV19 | CASSIKYPAFETQYF | TGTGCCAGTAGTATAAAATACCCCGCCTTTGAGACCCAGTACTTC
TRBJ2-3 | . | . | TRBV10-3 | CAISPRAPSTDTQYF | TGTGCCATCAGCCCCCGGGCCCCTAGCACAGATACGCAGTATTTT
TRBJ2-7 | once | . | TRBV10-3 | CAISDPRLPAYNEQYF | TGTGCCATCAGTGACCCGAGGCTACCGGCCTACAACGAGCAGTACTTC
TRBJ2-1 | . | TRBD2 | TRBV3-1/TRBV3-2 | CASALGGDGSYNEQFF | TGTGCCAGCGCTCTGGGGGGGGACGGCTCCTACAATGAGCAGTTCTTC
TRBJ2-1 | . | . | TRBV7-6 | CASSQRTAGDEQFF | TGTGCCAGCAGCCAACGGACTGCCGGGGATGAGCAGTTCTTC
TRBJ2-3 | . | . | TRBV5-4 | CASSLDYTFTDTQYF | TGTGCCAGCAGCTTGGACTACACCTTCACAGATACGCAGTATTTT
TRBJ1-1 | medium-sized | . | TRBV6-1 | CASSEDGESTEAFF | TGTGCCAGCAGTGAAGATGGGGAGTCCACTGAAGCTTTCTTT
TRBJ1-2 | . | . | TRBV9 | CASSAGTYGYTF | TGTGCCAGCAGCGCCGGGACATATGGCTACACCTTC
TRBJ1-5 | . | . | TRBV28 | CASRPGGARSNQPQHF | TGTGCCAGCAGACCCGGGGGCGCAAGAAGCAATCAGCCCCAGCATTTT
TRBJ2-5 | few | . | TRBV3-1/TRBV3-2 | CASSRGDGGETQYF | TGTGCCAGCAGCCGCGGGGACGGGGGAGAGACCCAGTACTTC
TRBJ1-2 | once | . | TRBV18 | CASSPGSLNYGYTF | TGTGCCAGCTCACCTGGCAGCCTTAACTATGGCTACACCTTC
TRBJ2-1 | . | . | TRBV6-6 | CASEGDRTREQFF | TGTGCCAGCGAGGGAGACAGGACTCGCGAGCAGTTCTTC
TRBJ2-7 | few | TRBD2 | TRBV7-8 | CASSILGTSGTYEQYF | TGTGCCAGCAGCATATTGGGGACTAGCGGGACCTACGAGCAGTACTTC
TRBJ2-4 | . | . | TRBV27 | CATLDRTAKNIQYF | TGTGCCACCCTCGACCGAACAGCCAAAAACATTCAGTACTTC